Listed below are T cell receptor beta chains from one sample, sequenced in a study of PD-1 blockade in classical Hodgkin lymphoma. TCRdb keeps only in-frame clones here, not all; method: immunoSEQ multiplex PCR. The sample yields under 80,000 clones, around 90% seen once. The specimen comprised peripheral blood mononuclear cells (PBMCs), sampled before the fourth cycle of nivolumab. These receptors came from a human donor with classical Hodgkin lymphoma. Both conserved end residues are part of each CDR3. Each record gives: V gene, CDR3 protein.

>TRBV2
CASSPRLAGGYEQYF
>TRBV30
CALGGQGAYEQYF
>TRBV11-2
CASSLVAGGVVDTQYF
>TRBV5-1
CASSSQGAEKLFF
>TRBV5-1
CASSLVAWGASGETQYF
>TRBV19
CASSIGPGFGSPLHF
>TRBV6-5
CASSYGGNRADGYTF
>TRBV30
CAWSVWDRANSPLHF
>TRBV5-1
CASSLEAEGETQYF
>TRBV28
CASSLGASGENEQYF
>TRBV28
CASSYPGGATNEKLFF
>TRBV5-1
CASSLVAGDNSPLHF
>TRBV19
CASSRLGQETQYF
>TRBV6-6
CASAGSNYGYTF
>TRBV6-5
CASSDPRGQDEQYF
>TRBV5-1
CASSPGHPNTEAFF
>TRBV5-1
CASSLANRGSPLHF
>TRBV5-1
CASYGTGGIYNEQFF
>TRBV9
CASSVALGGYTGRGQETQYF
>TRBV5-1
CASSLAGGHTGELFF
>TRBV19
CASGRQGVETQYF
>TRBV5-1
CASRLAANTGELFF
>TRBV11-3
CASSFFPGDEQFF
>TRBV27
CASSLVKITPGEQYF
>TRBV5-1
CASSRDNPSTDTQYF
>TRBV7-2
CASSFGPGLASYEQYF
>TRBV6-5
CASSYHRAQMADTQYF